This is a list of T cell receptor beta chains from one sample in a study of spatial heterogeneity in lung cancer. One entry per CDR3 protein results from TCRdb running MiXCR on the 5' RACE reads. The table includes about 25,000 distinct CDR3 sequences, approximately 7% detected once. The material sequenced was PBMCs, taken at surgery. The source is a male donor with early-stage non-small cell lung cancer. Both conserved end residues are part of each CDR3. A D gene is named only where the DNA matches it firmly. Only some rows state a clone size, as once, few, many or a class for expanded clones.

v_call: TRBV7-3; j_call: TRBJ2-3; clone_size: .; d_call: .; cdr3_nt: TGTGCCAGCAGCTCTGCGGATACGCAGTATTTT; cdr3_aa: CASSSADTQYF
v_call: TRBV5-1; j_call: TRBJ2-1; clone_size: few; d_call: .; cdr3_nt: TGCGCCAGCAGCTTGGCCCGGGAAGCCCGGGGCTACAATGAGCAGTTCTTC; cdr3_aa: CASSLAREARGYNEQFF
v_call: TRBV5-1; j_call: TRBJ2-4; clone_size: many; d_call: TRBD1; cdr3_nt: TGCGCCAGCAGCGCAGGGGGCTCCAAAAACATTCAGTACTTC; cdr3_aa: CASSAGGSKNIQYF
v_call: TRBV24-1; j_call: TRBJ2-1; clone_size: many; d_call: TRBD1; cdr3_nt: TGTGCCACCATCGAATTCGACAGGGTAGAGGATGAGCAGTTCTTC; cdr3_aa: CATIEFDRVEDEQFF
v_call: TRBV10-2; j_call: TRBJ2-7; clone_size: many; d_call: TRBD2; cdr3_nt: TGCGCCAGCAGTGGGTACTGGACTAGCGGGAGCTACGAGCAGTACTTC; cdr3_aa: CASSGYWTSGSYEQYF
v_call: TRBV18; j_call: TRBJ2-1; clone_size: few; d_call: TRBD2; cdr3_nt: TGTGCCAGCTCACCTCGACTAGCGGGGGGGCCTTACAATGAGCAGTTCTTC; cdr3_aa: CASSPRLAGGPYNEQFF
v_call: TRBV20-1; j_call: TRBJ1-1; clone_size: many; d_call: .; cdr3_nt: TGCAGTGCAAAAGGGCCGAACACTGAAGCTTTCTTT; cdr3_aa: CSAKGPNTEAFF
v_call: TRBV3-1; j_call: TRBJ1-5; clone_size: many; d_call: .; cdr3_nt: TGTGCCAGCAGCCAAGGACAGATTTATAGCAATCAGCCCCAGCATTTT; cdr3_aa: CASSQGQIYSNQPQHF
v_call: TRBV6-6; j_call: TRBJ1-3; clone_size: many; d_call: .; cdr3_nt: TGTGCCAGCAGTAAACAGGTGACCTCTGGAAACACCATATATTTT; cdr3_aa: CASSKQVTSGNTIYF
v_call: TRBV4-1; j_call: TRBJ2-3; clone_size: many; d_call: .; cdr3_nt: TGCGCCAGCAGCGTGTGGTGGGCAGATACGCAGTATTTT; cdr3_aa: CASSVWWADTQYF
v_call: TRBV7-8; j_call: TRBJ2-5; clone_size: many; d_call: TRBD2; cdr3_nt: TGTGCCAGCAGAACTAGCGGGAGAGAGACCCAGTACTTC; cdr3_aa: CASRTSGRETQYF
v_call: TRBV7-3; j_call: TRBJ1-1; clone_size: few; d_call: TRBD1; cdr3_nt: TGTGCCAGCAGTCGGGACAGGGGGGACCTTGAAGCTTTCTTT; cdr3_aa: CASSRDRGDLEAFF
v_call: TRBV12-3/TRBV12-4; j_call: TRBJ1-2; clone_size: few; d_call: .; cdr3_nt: TGTGCCAGCAGTCTCCGGGGGACTGAGTATGGCTACACCTTC; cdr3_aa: CASSLRGTEYGYTF
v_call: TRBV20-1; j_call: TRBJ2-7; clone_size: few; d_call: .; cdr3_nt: TGCAGTGCTAGGATCCTCCAGGTCCAGTACTTC; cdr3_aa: CSARILQVQYF
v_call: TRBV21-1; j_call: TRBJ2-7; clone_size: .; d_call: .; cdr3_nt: TGTGCCAGCAGCAAGACGCGGGAAAGCTCCTACGAGCAGTACTTC; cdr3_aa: CASSKTRESSYEQYF
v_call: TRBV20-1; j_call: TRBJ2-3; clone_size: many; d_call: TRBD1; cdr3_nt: TGCAGTGCTAGCTCCGGGACAGGTCCAGATACGCAGTATTTT; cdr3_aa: CSASSGTGPDTQYF
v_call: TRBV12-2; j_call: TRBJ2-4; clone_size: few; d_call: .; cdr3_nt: TGTGCAAGTCGCTTAGCGGTCTGGATGCTAGCCTTAGCCAAAAACATTCAGTACTTC; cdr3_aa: CASRLAVWMLALAKNIQYF
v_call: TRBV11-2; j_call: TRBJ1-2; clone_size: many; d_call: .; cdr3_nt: TGTGCCAGCAGCTTAGCCGGGATTTTCTATGGCTACACCTTC; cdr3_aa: CASSLAGIFYGYTF
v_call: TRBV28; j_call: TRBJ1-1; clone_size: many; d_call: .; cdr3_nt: TGTGCCAGCAGTTTCTTCGGAACCCTCCTACTGAACACTGAAGCTTTCTTT; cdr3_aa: CASSFFGTLLLNTEAFF
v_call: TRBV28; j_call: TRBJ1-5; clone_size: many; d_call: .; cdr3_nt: TGTGCCAGCAGTTTAGAGCGGCACTATAGCAATCAGCCCCAGCATTTT; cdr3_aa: CASSLERHYSNQPQHF
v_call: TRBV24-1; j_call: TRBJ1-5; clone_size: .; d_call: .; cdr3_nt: TGTGCCACCAGTGATTCCCCCGGAAATAGCAATCAGCCCCAGCATTTT; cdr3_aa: CATSDSPGNSNQPQHF
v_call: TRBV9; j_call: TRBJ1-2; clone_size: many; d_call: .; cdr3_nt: TGTGCCAGCAGCCCCATTAACAGGGTTTTTGGCTACACCTTC; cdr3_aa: CASSPINRVFGYTF
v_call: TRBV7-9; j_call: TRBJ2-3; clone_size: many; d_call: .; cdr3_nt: TGTGCCAGCAGCTTTTCGGCCGGACAGCCCCTTCTATTGAATACGCAGTATTTT; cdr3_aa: CASSFSAGQPLLLNTQYF
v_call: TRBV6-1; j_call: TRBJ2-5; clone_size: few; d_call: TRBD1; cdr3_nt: TGTGCCAGCAGTGAATCCGGGACAGGGACGGGAACCCAGTACTTC; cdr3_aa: CASSESGTGTGTQYF
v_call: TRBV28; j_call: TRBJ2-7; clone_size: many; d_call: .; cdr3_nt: TGTGCCAGCAGTTTGGGGGGGCGCCCCTACGAGCAGTACTTC; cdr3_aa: CASSLGGRPYEQYF
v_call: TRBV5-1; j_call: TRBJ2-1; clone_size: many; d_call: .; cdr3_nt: TGCGCCAGCAGCTTGTTGACCCCGACACGGGACCGGCAGTTCTTC; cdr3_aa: CASSLLTPTRDRQFF
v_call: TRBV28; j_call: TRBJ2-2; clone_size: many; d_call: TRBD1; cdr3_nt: TGTGCCAGCAGTTTCCAGGGGGCGCAGAGTCACCGGGAGCTGTTTTTT; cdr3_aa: CASSFQGAQSHRELFF
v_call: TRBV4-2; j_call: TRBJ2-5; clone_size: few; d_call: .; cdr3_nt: TGTGCCAGCAGCCAAGATCAGGGGAAAGAGACCCAGTACTTC; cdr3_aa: CASSQDQGKETQYF
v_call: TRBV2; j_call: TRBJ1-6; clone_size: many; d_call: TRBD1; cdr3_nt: TGTGCCAGCAGAGAACAGGGGCTTCCGAATTCACCCCTCCACTTT; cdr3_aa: CASREQGLPNSPLHF
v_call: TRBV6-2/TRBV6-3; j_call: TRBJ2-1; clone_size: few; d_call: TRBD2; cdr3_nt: TGTGCCAGCAGTAAACTAGCGGGAAGTGAGCAGTTCTTC; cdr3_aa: CASSKLAGSEQFF
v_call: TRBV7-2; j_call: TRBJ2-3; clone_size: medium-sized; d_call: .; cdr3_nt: TGTGCCAGCAGCTTATTGGCAGATACGCAGTATTTT; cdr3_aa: CASSLLADTQYF
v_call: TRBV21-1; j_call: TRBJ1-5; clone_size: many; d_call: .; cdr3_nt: TGTGCCAGCAGCAAAGCTGATCTCGGGACAGGGGTCCCTAGCAATCAGCCCCAGCATTTT; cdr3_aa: CASSKADLGTGVPSNQPQHF
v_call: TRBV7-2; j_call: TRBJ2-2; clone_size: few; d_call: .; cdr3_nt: TGTGCCAGCAGACCACACTCTTCGGACGGGGAGCTGTTTTTT; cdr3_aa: CASRPHSSDGELFF
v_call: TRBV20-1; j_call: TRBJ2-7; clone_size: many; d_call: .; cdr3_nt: TGCAGTGCTAGAGATCCCTTATCCCTTAGCTCCTACGAGCAGTACTTC; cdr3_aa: CSARDPLSLSSYEQYF
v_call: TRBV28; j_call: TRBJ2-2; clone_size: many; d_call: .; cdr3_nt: TGTGCCAGCAGTCCTGGCCGAGGAACGAACACCGGGGAGCTGTTTTTT; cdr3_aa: CASSPGRGTNTGELFF
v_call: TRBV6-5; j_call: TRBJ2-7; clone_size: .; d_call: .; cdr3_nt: TGTGCCAGCAGTTACTCAGGAGGGGATAGCGGAGCATTCTACGAGCAGTACTTC; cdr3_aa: CASSYSGGDSGAFYEQYF